This TCR beta chain was sequenced in a study of cytomegalovirus exposure and HLA in healthy donors. The CDR3 length is 15 residues. Trimming took 4 bases from V and 4 from J, leaving 17 bases between them. CDR1 is SGHNT, CDR2 YYREEE, per germline (reference sequence). The primer mix had 60 Vbeta and 13 Jbeta primers. The protocol was immunoSEQ multiplex PCR, while the TCRdb copy is restricted to in-frame clones and leaves out a portion. The sample yields 120,000 or so clones, approximately 78% seen once. Broader study findings: More clonal expansion characterized HLA-associated TCR beta chains than equally common others in a later analysis. According to the study, roughly 160 TCR beta chains were cytomegalovirus-associated.

Concerning this clone: Its antigen is undetermined.

The rearrangement uses TRBV5-4 and TRBJ1-2, with a tentative D call TRBD1 (6 bases). The sample taken for sequencing was PBMCs. The clonotype comes from a man aged 35 to 55 in good health and CMV-seronegative. In DNA form, the CDR3 reads TGTGCCAGCAGCGCCCGGGACACCTCATTCTATGGCTACACCTTC. It codes for CASSARDTSFYGYTF.